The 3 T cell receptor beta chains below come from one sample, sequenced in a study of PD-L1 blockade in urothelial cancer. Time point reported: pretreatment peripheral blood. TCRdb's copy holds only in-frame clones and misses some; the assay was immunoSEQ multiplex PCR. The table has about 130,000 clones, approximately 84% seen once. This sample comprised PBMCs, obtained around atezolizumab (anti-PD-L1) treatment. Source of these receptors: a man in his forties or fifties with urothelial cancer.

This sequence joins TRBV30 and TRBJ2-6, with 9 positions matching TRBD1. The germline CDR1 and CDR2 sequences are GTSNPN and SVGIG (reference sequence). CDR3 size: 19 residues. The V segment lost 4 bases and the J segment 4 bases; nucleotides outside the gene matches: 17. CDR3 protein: CAWKTGGVRVGSGANVLTF. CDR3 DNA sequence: TGTGCCTGGAAAACAGGGGGCGTTCGGGTAGGATCCGGGGCCAACGTCCTGACTTTC. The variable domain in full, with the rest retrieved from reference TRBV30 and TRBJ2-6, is SQTIHQWPATLVQPVGSPLSLECTVEGTSNPNLYWYRQAAGRGLQLLFYSVGIGQISSEVPQNLSASRPQDRQFILSSKKLLLSDSGFYLCAWKTGGVRVGSGANVLTFGAGSRLTVL.

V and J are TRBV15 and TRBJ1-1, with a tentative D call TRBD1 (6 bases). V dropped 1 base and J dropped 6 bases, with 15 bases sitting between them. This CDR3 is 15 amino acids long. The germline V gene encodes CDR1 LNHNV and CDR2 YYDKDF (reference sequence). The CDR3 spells CATSRAQGYSAEAFF. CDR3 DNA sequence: TGTGCCACCAGCAGAGCACAGGGATATAGTGCTGAAGCTTTCTTT.

The CDR3 here is CASGVGQGAVETQYF. The CDR3 DNA sequence: TGTGCTAGTGGTGTCGGACAGGGGGCTGTGGAGACCCAGTACTTC. The chain uses TRBV12-5 and TRBJ2-5, with 11 nucleotides matching TRBD1. The CDR3 has 15 amino acids. The J segment lost 5 bases and the V segment lost 5 bases, leaving 7 bases of the junction unmatched. Germline V gives CDR1 LGHNT, CDR2 FRNRAP.